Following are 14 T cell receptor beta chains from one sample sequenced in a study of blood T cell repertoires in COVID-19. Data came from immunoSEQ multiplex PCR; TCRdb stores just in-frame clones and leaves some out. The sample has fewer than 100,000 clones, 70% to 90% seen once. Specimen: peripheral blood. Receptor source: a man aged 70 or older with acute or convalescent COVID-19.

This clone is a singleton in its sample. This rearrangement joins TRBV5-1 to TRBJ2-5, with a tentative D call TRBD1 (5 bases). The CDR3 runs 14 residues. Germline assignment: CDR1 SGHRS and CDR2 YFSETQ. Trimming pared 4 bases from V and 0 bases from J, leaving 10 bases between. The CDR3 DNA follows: TGCGCCAGCAGCACGACAGCAAACCAAGAGACCCAGTACTTC. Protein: CASSTTANQETQYF. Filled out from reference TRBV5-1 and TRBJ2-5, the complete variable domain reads KAGVTQTPRYLIKTRGQQVTLSCSPISGHRSVSWYQQTPGQGLQFLFEYFSETQRNKGNFPGRFSGRQFSNSRSEMNVSTLELGDSALYLCASSTTANQETQYFGPGTRLLVL.

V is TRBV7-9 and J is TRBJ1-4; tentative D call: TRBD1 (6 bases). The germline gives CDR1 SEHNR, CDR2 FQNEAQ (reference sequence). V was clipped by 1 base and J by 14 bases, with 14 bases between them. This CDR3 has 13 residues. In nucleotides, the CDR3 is TGTGCCAGCAGCTTAGGTGGACAGTTAGACCTGTTTTTT. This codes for CASSLGGQLDLFF. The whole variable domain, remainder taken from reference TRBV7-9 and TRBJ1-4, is DTGVSQNPRHKITKRGQNVTFRCDPISEHNRLYWYRQTLGQGPEFLTYFQNEAQLEKSRLLSDRFSAERPKGSFSTLEIQRTEQGDSAMYLCASSLGGQLDLFFGSGTQLSVL.

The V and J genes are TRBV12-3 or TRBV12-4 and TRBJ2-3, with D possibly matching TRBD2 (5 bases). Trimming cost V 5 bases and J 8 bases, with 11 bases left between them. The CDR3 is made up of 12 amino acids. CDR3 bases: TGTGCCAGCAGTAGGACTCCTGGTACGCAGTATTTT. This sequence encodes CASSRTPGTQYF.

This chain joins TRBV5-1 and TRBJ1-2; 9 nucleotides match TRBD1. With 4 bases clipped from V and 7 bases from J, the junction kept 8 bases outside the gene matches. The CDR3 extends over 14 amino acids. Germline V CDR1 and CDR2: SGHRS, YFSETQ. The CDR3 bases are TGCGCCAGCAGCCCCCTCCAGGGACAGGGTGGCTACACCTTC. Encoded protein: CASSPLQGQGGYTF.

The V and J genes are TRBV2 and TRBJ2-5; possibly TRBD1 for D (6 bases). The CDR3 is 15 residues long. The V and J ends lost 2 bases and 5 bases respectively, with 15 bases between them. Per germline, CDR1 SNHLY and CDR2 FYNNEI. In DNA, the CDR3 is TGTGCCAGCAGTGAATTAAGGGGGAATAGGGAGACCCAGTACTTC. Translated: CASSELRGNRETQYF. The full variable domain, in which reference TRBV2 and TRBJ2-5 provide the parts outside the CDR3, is EPEVTQTPSHQVTQMGQEVILRCVPISNHLYFYWYRQILGQKVEFLVSFYNNEISEKSEIFDDQFSVERPDGSNFTLKIRSTKLEDSAMYFCASSELRGNRETQYFGPGTRLLVL.

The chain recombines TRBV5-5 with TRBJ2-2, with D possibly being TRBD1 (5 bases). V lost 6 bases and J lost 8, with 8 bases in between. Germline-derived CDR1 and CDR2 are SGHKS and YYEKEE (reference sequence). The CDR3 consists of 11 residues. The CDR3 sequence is CASTPGGELFF. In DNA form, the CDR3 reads TGTGCCAGCACCCCAGGGGGGGAGCTGTTTTTT.

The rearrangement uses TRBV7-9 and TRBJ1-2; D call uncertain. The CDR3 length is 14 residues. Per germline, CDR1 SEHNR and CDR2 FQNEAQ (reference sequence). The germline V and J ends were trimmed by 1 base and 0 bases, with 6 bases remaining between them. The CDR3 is CASSLDGANYGYTF. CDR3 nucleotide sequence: TGTGCCAGCAGCTTAGACGGGGCTAACTATGGCTACACCTTC.

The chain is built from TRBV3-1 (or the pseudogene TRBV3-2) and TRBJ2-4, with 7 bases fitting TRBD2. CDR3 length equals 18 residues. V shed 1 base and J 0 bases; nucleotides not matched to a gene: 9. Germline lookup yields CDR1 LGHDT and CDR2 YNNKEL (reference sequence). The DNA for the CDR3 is TGTGCCAGCAGCCAAGCTCTTTGGGGGGGGGTAGCCAAAAACATTCAGTACTTC. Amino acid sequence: CASSQALWGGVAKNIQYF.

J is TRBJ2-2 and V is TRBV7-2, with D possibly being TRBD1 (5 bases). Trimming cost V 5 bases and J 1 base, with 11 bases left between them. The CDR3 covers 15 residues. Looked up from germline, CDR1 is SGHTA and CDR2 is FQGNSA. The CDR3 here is CASSRPQGNTGELFF. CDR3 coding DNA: TGTGCCAGCAGCCGCCCTCAGGGGAACACCGGGGAGCTGTTTTTT.

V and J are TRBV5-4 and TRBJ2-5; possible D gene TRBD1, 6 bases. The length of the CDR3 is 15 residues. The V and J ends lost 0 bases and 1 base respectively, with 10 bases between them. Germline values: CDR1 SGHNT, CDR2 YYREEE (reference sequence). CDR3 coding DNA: TGTGCCAGCAGCTTGGGGACAGCTACCCAAGAGACCCAGTACTTC. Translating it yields CASSLGTATQETQYF.

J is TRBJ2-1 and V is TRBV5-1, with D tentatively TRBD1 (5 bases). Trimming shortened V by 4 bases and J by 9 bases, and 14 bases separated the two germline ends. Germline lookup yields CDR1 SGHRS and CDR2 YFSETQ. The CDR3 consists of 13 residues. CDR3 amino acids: CASSQPGSSEQFF. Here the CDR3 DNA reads TGCGCCAGCAGCCAACCAGGGTCAAGTGAGCAGTTCTTC. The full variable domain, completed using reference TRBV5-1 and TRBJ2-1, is KAGVTQTPRYLIKTRGQQVTLSCSPISGHRSVSWYQQTPGQGLQFLFEYFSETQRNKGNFPGRFSGRQFSNSRSEMNVSTLELGDSALYLCASSQPGSSEQFFGPGTRLTVL.

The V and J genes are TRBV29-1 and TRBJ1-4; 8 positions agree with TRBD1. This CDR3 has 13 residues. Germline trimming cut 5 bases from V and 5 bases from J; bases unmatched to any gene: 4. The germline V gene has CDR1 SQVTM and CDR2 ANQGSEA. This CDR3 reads CSVSDRANEKLFF. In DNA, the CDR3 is TGCAGCGTTTCGGACAGGGCAAATGAAAAACTGTTTTTT.

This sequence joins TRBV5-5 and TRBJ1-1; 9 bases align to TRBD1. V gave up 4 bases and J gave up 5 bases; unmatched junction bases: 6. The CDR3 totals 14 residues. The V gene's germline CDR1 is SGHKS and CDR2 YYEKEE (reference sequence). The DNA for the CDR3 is TGTGCCAGCAGCCTGCAGACAGGGGGAACTGAAGCTTTCTTT. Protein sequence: CASSLQTGGTEAFF.

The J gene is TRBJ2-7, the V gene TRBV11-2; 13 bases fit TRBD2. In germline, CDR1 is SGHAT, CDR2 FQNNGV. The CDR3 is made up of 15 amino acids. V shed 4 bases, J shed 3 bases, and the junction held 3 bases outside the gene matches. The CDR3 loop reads CASSSGLAGDYEQYF. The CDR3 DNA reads TGTGCCAGCAGCTCAGGACTAGCGGGGGACTACGAGCAGTACTTC.